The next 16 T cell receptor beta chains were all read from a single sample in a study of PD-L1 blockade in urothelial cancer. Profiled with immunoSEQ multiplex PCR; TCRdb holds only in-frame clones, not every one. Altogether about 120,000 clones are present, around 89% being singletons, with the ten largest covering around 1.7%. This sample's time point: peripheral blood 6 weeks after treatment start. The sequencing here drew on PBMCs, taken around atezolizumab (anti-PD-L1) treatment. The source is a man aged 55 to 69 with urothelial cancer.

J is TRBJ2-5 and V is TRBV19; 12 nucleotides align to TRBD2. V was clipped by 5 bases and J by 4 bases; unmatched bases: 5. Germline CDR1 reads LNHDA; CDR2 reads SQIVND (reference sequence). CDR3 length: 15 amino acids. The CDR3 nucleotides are TGTGCCAGTAGTCCCCTAGCGGGAGGGGTAGAGACCCAGTACTTC. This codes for CASSPLAGGVETQYF.

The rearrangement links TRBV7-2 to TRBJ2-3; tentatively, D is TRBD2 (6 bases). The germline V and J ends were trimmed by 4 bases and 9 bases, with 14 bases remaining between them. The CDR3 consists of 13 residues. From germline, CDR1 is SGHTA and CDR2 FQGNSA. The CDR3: CASSSSEGRTQYF. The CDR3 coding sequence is TGTGCCAGCAGCTCGTCGGAGGGGCGAACGCAGTATTTT.

The DNA of the CDR3 is TGTGCCAGCAGTTGGCCCGGGGAGCTGTTTTTT. This codes for CASSWPGELFF. The rearrangement links TRBV28 to TRBJ2-2; D is uncertain. The V end lost 4 bases, the J end lost 6 bases, and 3 bases lay between the germline ends. Germline CDR1 reads MDHEN; CDR2 reads SYDVKM. The CDR3 has 11 amino acids.

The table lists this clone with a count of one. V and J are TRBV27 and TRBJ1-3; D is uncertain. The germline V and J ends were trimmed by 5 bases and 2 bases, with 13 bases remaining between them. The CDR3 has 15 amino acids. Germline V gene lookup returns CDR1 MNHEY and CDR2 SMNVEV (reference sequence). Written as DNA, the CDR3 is TGTGCCAGCAGTCTCGTCCTTGGCCCTGGAAACACCATATATTTT. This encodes CASSLVLGPGNTIYF.

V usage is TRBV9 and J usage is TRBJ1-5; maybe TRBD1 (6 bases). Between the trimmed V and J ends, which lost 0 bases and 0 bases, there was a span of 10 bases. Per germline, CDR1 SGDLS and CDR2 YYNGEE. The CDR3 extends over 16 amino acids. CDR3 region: CASSVGTVNSNQPQHF. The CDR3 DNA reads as TGTGCCAGCAGCGTAGGGACAGTAAATAGCAATCAGCCCCAGCATTTT.

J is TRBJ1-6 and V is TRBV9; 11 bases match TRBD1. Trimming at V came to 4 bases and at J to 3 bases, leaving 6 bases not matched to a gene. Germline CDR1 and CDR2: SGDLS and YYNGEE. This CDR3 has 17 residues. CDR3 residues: CASSPPGTGGYNSPLHF. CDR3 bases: TGTGCCAGCAGCCCTCCCGGGACAGGGGGCTATAATTCACCCCTCCACTTT.

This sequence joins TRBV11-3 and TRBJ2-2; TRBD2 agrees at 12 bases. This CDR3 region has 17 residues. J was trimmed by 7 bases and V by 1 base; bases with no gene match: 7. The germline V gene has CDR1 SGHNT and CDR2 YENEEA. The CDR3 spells CASSLVLAGGFVGELFF. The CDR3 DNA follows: TGTGCCAGCAGCTTAGTACTAGCGGGGGGCTTCGTCGGGGAGCTGTTTTTT. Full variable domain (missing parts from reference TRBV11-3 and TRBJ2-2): EAGVVQSPRYKIIEKKQPVAFWCNPISGHNTLYWYLQNLGQGPELLIRYENEEAVDDSQLPKDRFSAERLKGVDSTLKIQPAELGDSAVYLCASSLVLAGGFVGELFFGEGSRLTVL.

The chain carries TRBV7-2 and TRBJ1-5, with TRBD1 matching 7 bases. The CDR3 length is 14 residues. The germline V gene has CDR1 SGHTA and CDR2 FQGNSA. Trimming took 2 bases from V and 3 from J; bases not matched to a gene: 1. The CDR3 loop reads CASSLTGANQPQHF. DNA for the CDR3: TGTGCCAGCAGCTTAACAGGGGCCAATCAGCCCCAGCATTTT.

CDR3 in DNA: TGCGCCAGCAGCCAAGGGCGGGGGAATGGCTACACCTTC. Translation gives CASSQGRGNGYTF. The rearrangement uses TRBV4-1 and TRBJ1-2; possibly TRBD1 for D (5 bases). Germline V gene data show CDR1 as MGHRA and CDR2 as YSYEKL. The CDR3 extends over 13 amino acids. The ends were cut back, 1 base at V and 6 bases at J, with 9 bases in the middle.

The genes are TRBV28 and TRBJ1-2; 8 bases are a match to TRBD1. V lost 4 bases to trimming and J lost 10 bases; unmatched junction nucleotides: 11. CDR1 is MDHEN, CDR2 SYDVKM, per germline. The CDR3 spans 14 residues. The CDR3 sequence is CASSSTGDKDDYTF. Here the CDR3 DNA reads TGTGCCAGCAGTTCGACAGGGGATAAGGATGACTACACCTTC.

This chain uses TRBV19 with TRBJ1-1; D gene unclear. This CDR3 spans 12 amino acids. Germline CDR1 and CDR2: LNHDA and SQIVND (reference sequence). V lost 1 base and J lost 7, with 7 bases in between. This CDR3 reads CASSIGGSEAFF. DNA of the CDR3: TGTGCCAGTAGTATAGGAGGGAGTGAAGCTTTCTTT. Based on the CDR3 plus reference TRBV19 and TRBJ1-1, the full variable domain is DGGITQSPKYLFRKEGQNVTLSCEQNLNHDAMYWYRQDPGQGLRLIYYSQIVNDFQKGDIAEGYSVSREKKESFPLTVTSAQKNPTAFYLCASSIGGSEAFFGQGTRLTVV.

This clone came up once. The CDR3: CASSPSTDTQYF. The CDR3 DNA reads TGTGCCAGCAGCCCAAGCACAGATACGCAGTATTTT. This sequence joins TRBV9 and TRBJ2-3; D unclear. Trimming stripped 4 bases from V and 0 bases from J, with 3 bases between. The CDR3 consists of 12 residues. Germline CDR1 is SGDLS and CDR2 is YYNGEE.

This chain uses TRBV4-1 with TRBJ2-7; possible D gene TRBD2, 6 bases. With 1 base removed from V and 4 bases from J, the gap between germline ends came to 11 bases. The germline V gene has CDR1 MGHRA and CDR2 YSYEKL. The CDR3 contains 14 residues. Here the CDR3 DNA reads TGCGCCAGCAGCCAAGTTGAGGAGGGGTACGAGCAGTACTTC. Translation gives CASSQVEEGYEQYF.

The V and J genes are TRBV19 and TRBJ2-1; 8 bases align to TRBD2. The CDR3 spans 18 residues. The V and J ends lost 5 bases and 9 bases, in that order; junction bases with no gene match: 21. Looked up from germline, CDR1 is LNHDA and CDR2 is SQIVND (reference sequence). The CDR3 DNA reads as TGTGCCAGTAGTCTCCGGGGGTCTAGCGGGCGCCGGGGGGGTGAGCAGTTCTTC. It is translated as CASSLRGSSGRRGGEQFF. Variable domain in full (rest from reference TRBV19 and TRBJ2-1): DGGITQSPKYLFRKEGQNVTLSCEQNLNHDAMYWYRQDPGQGLRLIYYSQIVNDFQKGDIAEGYSVSREKKESFPLTVTSAQKNPTAFYLCASSLRGSSGRRGGEQFFGPGTRLTVL.

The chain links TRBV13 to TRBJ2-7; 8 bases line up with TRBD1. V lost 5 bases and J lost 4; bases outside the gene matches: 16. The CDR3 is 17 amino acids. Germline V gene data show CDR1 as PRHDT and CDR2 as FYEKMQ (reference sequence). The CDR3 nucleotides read TGTGCCAGCAGCCAGCCCCCTGGACAGGGTAACGTTTACGAGCAGTACTTC. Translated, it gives CASSQPPGQGNVYEQYF.

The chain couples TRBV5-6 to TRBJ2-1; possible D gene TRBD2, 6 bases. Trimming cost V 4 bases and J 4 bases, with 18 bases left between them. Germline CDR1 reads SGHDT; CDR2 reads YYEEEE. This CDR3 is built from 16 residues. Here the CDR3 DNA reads TGTGCCAGCAGCCCCATTGAGGAGGGGAGATACAATGAGCAGTTCTTC. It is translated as CASSPIEEGRYNEQFF. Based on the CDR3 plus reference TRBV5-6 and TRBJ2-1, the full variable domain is DAGVTQSPTHLIKTRGQQVTLRCSPKSGHDTVSWYQQALGQGPQFIFQYYEEEERQRGNFPDRFSGHQFPNYSSELNVNALLLGDSALYLCASSPIEEGRYNEQFFGPGTRLTVL.